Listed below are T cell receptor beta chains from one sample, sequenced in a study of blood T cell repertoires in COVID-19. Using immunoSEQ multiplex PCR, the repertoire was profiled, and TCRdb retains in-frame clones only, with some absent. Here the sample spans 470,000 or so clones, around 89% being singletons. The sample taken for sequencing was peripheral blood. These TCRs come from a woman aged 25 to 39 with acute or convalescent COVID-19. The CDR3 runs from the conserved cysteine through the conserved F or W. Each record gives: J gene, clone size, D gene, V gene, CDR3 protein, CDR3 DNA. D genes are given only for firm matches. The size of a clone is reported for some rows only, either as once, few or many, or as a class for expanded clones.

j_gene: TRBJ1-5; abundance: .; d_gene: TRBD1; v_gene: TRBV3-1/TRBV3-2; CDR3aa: CASSKTTGINQPQHF; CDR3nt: TGTGCCAGCAGCAAGACGACAGGGATCAATCAGCCCCAGCATTTT
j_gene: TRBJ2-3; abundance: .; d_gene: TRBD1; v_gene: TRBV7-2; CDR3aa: CASSLGWGQTDTQYF; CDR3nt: TGTGCCAGCAGCTTAGGCTGGGGACAGACAGATACGCAGTATTTT
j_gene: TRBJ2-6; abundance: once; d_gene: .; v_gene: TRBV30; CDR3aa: CAWLATGSGANVLTF; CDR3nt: TGTGCCTGGCTTGCTACAGGGTCCGGGGCCAACGTCCTGACTTTC
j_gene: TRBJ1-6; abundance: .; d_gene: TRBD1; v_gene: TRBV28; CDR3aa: CASMTGGTSGNSPLHF; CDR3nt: TGTGCCAGCATGACAGGGGGCACTTCTGGAAATTCACCCCTCCACTTT
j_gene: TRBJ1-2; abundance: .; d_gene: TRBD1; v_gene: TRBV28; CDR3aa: CASSPTRTGNYGYTF; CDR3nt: TGTGCCAGCAGTCCAACGAGGACAGGGAACTATGGCTACACCTTC
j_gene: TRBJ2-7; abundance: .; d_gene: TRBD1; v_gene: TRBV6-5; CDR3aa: CASSYDRGLSYEQYF; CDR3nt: TGTGCCAGCAGTTACGACAGGGGGCTCTCCTACGAGCAGTACTTC
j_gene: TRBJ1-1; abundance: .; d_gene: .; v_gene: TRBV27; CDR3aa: CASSFMGEDTEAFF; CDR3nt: TGTGCCAGCAGTTTTATGGGTGAGGACACTGAAGCTTTCTTT
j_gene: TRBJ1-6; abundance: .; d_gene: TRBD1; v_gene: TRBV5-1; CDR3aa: CASSREGTGNSPLHF; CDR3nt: TGCGCCAGCAGCCGGGAGGGGACAGGGAATTCACCCCTCCACTTT
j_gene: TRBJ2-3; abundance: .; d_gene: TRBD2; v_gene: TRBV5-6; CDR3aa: CASSLGTSGGRVDTQYF; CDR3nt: TGTGCCAGCAGCTTGGGGACTAGCGGGGGCCGGGTAGATACGCAGTATTTT
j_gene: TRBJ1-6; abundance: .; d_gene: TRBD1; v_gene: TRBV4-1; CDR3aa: CASSQDSSGQHNSPLHF; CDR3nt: TGCGCCAGCAGCCAAGATTCCTCGGGACAGCATAATTCGCCCCTCCACTTT
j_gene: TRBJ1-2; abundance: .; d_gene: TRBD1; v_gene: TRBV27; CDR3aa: CASSLTGGAYGYTF; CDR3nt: TGTGCCAGCAGTTTAACAGGGGGCGCTTATGGCTACACCTTC
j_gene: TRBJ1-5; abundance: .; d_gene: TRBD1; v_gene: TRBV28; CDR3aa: CASRSFMTGGSNQPQHF; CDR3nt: TGTGCCAGCAGGTCATTTATGACAGGGGGAAGCAATCAGCCCCAGCATTTT
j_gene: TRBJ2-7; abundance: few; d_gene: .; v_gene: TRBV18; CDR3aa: CASSPVRGSEQYF; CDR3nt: TGTGCCAGCTCACCAGTTAGGGGGTCCGAGCAGTACTTC
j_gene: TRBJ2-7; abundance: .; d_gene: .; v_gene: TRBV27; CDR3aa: CASRTRDKESYEQYF; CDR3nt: TGTGCCAGCAGAACCCGGGACAAAGAATCCTACGAGCAGTACTTC
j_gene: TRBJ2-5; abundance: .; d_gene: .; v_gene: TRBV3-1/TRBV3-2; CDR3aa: CASSRTTLKETQYF; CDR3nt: TGTGCCAGCAGTCGAACTACCCTGAAAGAGACCCAGTACTTC
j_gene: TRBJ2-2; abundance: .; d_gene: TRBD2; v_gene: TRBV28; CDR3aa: CASRTSGGAGELFF; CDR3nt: TGTGCCAGCCGGACTAGCGGGGGTGCGGGGGAGCTGTTTTTT
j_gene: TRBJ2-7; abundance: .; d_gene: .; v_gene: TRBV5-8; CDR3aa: CASSHRQSTYEQYF; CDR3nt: TGTGCCAGCAGCCACCGACAGTCAACCTACGAGCAGTACTTC